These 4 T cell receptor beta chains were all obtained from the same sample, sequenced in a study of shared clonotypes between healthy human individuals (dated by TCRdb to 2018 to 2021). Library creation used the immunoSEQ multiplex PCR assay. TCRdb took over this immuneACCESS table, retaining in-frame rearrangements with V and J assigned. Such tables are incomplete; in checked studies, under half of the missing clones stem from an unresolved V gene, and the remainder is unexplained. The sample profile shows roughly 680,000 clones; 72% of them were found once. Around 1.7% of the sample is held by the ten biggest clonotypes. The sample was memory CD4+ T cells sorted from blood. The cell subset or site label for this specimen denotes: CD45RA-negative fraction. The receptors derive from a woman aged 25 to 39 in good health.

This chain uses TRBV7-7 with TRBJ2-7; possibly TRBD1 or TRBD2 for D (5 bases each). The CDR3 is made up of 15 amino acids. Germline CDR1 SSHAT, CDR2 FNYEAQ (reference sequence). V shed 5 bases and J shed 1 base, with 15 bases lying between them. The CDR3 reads CASSQTGTESYEQYF. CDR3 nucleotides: TGTGCCAGCAGCCAGACCGGGACGGAGTCCTACGAGCAGTACTTC.

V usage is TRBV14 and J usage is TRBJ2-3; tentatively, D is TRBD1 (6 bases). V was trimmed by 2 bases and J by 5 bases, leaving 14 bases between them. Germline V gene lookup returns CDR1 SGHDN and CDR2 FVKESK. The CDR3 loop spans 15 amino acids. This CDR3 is CASSQFQGSRDTQYF. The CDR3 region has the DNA TGTGCCAGCAGCCAATTTCAGGGGAGTAGAGATACGCAGTATTTT.

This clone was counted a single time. CDR3 coding DNA: TGTGCCAGCAGCCTTAGGACTAGCGGGAGGGCCGAGTCAGGGGAGCTGTTTTTT. Translated: CASSLRTSGRAESGELFF. The chain employs TRBV11-2 and TRBJ2-2, with 15 bases fitting TRBD2. The V segment lost 5 bases and the J segment 8 bases; nucleotides outside the gene matches: 12. The CDR3 spans 18 residues. Germline CDR1 reads SGHAT; CDR2 reads FQNNGV.

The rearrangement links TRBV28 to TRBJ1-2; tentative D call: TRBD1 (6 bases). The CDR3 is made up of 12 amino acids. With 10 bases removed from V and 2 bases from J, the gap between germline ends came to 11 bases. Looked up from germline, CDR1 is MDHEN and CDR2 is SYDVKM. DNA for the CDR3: TGTGCCATCTTACAGGGAAACTATGGCTACACCTTC. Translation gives CAILQGNYGYTF.